These T cell receptor beta chains were read from a single sample in a study of OX40 agonist ivuxolimab in advanced cancers. Sequencing used immunoSEQ multiplex PCR; TCRdb keeps in-frame clones, though not all of them. Of roughly 68,000 clones detected, 85% to 90% appear once; the ten largest clones hold roughly an eighth. The sample in question was CD4+ or CD8+ T cells sorted from blood, obtained in a trial of the OX40 agonist ivuxolimab. The receptors here all came from an adult with an advanced solid tumor such as melanoma, head and neck, liver or kidney cancer. Each CDR3 is given with its conserved first and last residue. D genes are given only for firm matches. Clone size, where shown, is once, few, many, or a class for clones that have expanded.

TRBJ2-5,TRBV5-1,-,13,-,CASSLRGDETQYF,TGCGCCAGCAGCTTGCGAGGGGACGAGACCCAGTACTTC
TRBJ2-7,TRBV27,-,15,TRBD2,CASNTLTSGGYEQYF,TGTGCCAGCAACACGTTGACTAGCGGGGGTTACGAGCAGTACTTC
TRBJ2-7,TRBV27,-,13,-,CASSGGSVYEQYF,TGTGCCAGCAGTGGTGGGAGTGTATACGAGCAGTACTTC
TRBJ1-1,TRBV7-2,few,15,-,CASSPEYRENTEAFF,TGTGCCAGCAGCCCGGAATACAGGGAGAACACTGAAGCTTTCTTT
TRBJ2-7,TRBV5-6,-,13,-,CASSLGVSYEQYF,TGTGCCAGCAGCTTAGGGGTTTCCTACGAGCAGTACTTC
TRBJ2-3,TRBV25-1,-,15,TRBD2,CASVRSGIRADTQYF,TGTGCCAGTGTCCGTAGCGGGATAAGGGCAGATACGCAGTATTTT
TRBJ2-1,TRBV11-2,-,15,-,CASSLILAAYNEQFF,TGTGCCAGCAGCTTGATTTTAGCTGCCTACAATGAGCAGTTCTTC
TRBJ2-3,TRBV7-8,-,15,-,CASSLVGGRADTQYF,TGTGCCAGCAGCTTAGTGGGGGGGCGCGCAGATACGCAGTATTTT
TRBJ2-2,TRBV5-1,-,15,TRBD2,CASSSLAGEGGELFF,TGCGCCAGCAGCTCCCTTGCGGGGGAGGGCGGGGAGCTGTTTTTT
TRBJ1-1,TRBV29-1,-,15,TRBD1,CSVEDSGGQGTEAFF,TGCAGCGTTGAAGATTCGGGGGGACAGGGGACTGAAGCTTTCTTT